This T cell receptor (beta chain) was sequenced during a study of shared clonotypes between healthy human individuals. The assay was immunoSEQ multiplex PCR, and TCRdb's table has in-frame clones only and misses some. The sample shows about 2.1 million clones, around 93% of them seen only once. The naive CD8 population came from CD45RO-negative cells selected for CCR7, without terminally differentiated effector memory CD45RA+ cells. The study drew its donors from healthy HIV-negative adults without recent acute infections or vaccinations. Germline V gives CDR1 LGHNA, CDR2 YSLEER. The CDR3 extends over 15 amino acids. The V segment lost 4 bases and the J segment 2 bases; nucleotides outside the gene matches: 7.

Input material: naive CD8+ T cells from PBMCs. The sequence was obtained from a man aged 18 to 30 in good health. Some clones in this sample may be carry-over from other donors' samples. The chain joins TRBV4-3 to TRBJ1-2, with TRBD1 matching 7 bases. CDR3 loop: CASSPRQGKNYGYTF. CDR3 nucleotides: TGCGCCAGCAGCCCCCGACAGGGCAAGAACTATGGCTACACCTTC.